The 14 T cell receptor beta chains below were found in one sample sequenced in a study of shared clonotypes between healthy human individuals. The table came from immunoSEQ multiplex PCR; TCRdb's copy has only in-frame clones and leaves some out. This table has about 1 million clones, 65% to 80% appearing once. The source material was memory CD4+ T cells sorted from blood. Subset denoted: CD45RA-negative fraction. The receptors shown here come from a man between 18 and 29 years old in good health.

This clone was found once. The V and J genes are TRBV6-1 and TRBJ2-2, with no clear D. The CDR3 sequence is 14 residues long. V lost 5 bases and J lost 4, with 11 bases in between. The germline CDR1 and CDR2 sequences are MNHNS and SASEGT. The DNA for the CDR3 is TGTGCCAGCAGTCTAAGCTCGGGCACCGGGGAGCTGTTTTTT. Translated: CASSLSSGTGELFF.

CDR3 sequence: CASSPNSEKLFF. The CDR3 nucleotides are TGTGCCAGCTCACCAAATAGCGAAAAACTGTTTTTT. The rearrangement links TRBV18 to TRBJ1-4; D gene ambiguous. Germline V lookup: CDR1 KGHSH, CDR2 LQKENI. This CDR3 region has 12 residues. V was trimmed by 2 bases and J by 8 bases, leaving 6 bases between them.

To note about this clone: A much larger clone lies one base from this, so it may be a read error. The same CDR3 also results from other DNA sequences found in this sample. The rearrangement joins TRBV28 to TRBJ1-2; 12 nucleotides align to TRBD1. The CDR3 loop spans 15 amino acids. From germline, CDR1 is MDHEN and CDR2 SYDVKM. CDR3 coding DNA: TGTGCCAGCAGTTTAGGGACAGGGGGCGCCTATGGTTACACCTTC. The encoded protein is CASSLGTGGAYGYTF.

The chain is built from TRBV6-5 and TRBJ2-2; TRBD1 aligns across 8 bases. This CDR3 contains 14 residues. The germline gives CDR1 MNHEY, CDR2 SVGAGI. J lost 4 bases, V lost 6 bases, and 4 bases had no gene match. The CDR3 here is CASRRQGRTGELFF. Written as DNA, the CDR3 is TGTGCCAGCAGGCGACAGGGGCGCACCGGGGAGCTGTTTTTT.

This rearrangement joins TRBV6-6 to TRBJ1-4, with a possible D match to TRBD1 (5 bases). Trimming removed 4 bases from V and 8 bases from J, with 11 bases in between. The CDR3 loop spans 13 amino acids. Per germline, CDR1 MNHNY and CDR2 SVGAGI (reference sequence). The CDR3 DNA is TGTGCCAGCAGTTCCTGGGACGGCGAAAAACTGTTTTTT. This sequence encodes CASSSWDGEKLFF.

This clone was detected ten times or more. J is TRBJ1-1 and V is TRBV5-1, with D tentatively TRBD1 (5 bases). This CDR3 region has 14 residues. V shed 0 bases and J shed 1 base, with 7 bases lying between them. CDR1 and CDR2 from the germline V gene are SGHRS and YFSETQ. In DNA, the CDR3 is TGCGCCAGCAGCTTGGCCCAGGGGAACACTGAAGCTTTCTTT. This codes for CASSLAQGNTEAFF.

This rearrangement joins TRBV11-2 to TRBJ1-2; D is unresolved. The CDR3 covers 15 residues. The germline V gene has CDR1 SGHAT and CDR2 FQNNGV. Trimming took off 0 bases at V and 4 bases at J, with 12 bases between the two ends. CDR3 nucleotides: TGTGCCAGCAGCTTAGATTCCGCAGGCGCCTATGGCTACACCTTC. This encodes CASSLDSAGAYGYTF. The whole variable domain, filled in from reference TRBV11-2 and TRBJ1-2, reads EAGVAQSPRYKIIEKRQSVAFWCNPISGHATLYWYQQILGQGPKLLIQFQNNGVVDDSQLPKDRFSAERLKGVDSTLKIQPAKLEDSAVYLCASSLDSAGAYGYTFGSGTRLTVV.

This rearrangement joins TRBV6-1 to TRBJ2-3; TRBD2 aligns across 8 bases. The CDR3 extends over 15 amino acids. Germline CDR1 reads MNHNS; CDR2 reads SASEGT. Trimming removed 4 bases from V and 2 bases from J; junction bases left unmatched: 5. The CDR3 DNA reads as TGTGCCAGCAGTGTTACTAGCGGCCTCACAGATACGCAGTATTTT. Translated, it gives CASSVTSGLTDTQYF.

Worth noting for this clone: This sample includes further DNA sequences coding for the same CDR3. V usage is TRBV7-9 and J usage is TRBJ1-2; D gene ambiguous. V lost 1 base and J 2 bases, leaving 8 bases between the germline ends. CDR1 is SEHNR and CDR2 is FQNEAQ in the germline V gene (reference sequence). This CDR3 has 14 residues. DNA of the CDR3: TGTGCCAGCAGCTTAGTTTCAGACAACTATGGCTACACCTTC. It translates to CASSLVSDNYGYTF.

The chain carries TRBV29-1 and TRBJ1-1, with 8 positions matching TRBD1. V lost 8 bases to trimming and J lost 5 bases; unmatched junction nucleotides: 10. Per the germline V gene, CDR1 is SQVTM and CDR2 is ANQGSEA. This CDR3 region has 13 residues. The CDR3: CSTDRGAGTEAFF. The DNA for the CDR3 is TGCAGCACCGACAGGGGAGCGGGTACTGAAGCTTTCTTT.

The chain joins TRBV6-5 to TRBJ1-2, with 7 bases identical to TRBD1. V lost 2 bases, J lost 3 bases, and 3 bases stayed unmatched. The CDR3 contains 14 residues. CDR1 and CDR2 (germline): MNHEY, SVGAGI. The CDR3 DNA reads TGTGCCAGCAGTTACAACACAGGGGACTATGGCTACACCTTC. Protein sequence: CASSYNTGDYGYTF.

This clone was detected a few times. A read error is the likely source, as a far larger clone sits one nucleotide away. This sample also contains other DNA sequences that code for the same CDR3. The chain is built from TRBV5-1 and TRBJ2-5, with a tentative D call TRBD1 (5 bases). The V and J ends lost 2 bases and 4 bases respectively, with 6 bases between them. The length of the CDR3 is 12 residues. The germline V gene has CDR1 SGHRS and CDR2 YFSETQ. CDR3 protein: CASSFQGETQYF. The CDR3 DNA follows: TGCGCCAGCAGCTTCCAGGGAGAGACCCAGTACTTC.

V gene TRBV2 combines with J gene TRBJ2-7; 11 bases are shared with TRBD2. CDR3 length equals 18 residues. V lost 7 bases to trimming and J lost 0 bases; unmatched junction nucleotides: 14. The V gene's germline CDR1 is SNHLY and CDR2 FYNNEI. CDR3 loop: CASKLLAGVGGASYEQYF. As DNA, the CDR3 is TGTGCCAGCAAACTACTAGCGGGAGTGGGGGGGGCCTCCTACGAGCAGTACTTC.

This chain joins TRBV30 and TRBJ1-2; D may be TRBD1 (6 bases). CDR1 GTSNPN and CDR2 SVGIG come from the germline V gene (reference sequence). The CDR3 sequence is 11 residues long. V was trimmed by 2 bases and J by 9 bases, leaving 10 bases between them. The CDR3 loop reads CAWSLGGSYTF. The CDR3 nucleotides are TGTGCCTGGAGTCTCGGGGGCAGCTACACCTTC.